These 15 T cell receptor beta chains were sequenced from one sample in a study of T-cell memory formation after mild COVID-19. TCRdb called the 5' RACE reads again in MiXCR, with one record for every CDR3 protein. The table lists 150,000 or so distinct CDR3 sequences, roughly 12% of them singletons, with less than 4% in the top ten. Sequences were obtained from PBMCs or a T cell subset sorted from them (not recorded which). The source is a young man who had mild COVID-19 (a few samples of this study predate the infection). Cell type and time point are not known.

The gene calls are TRBV11-2 and TRBJ1-1; D gene unclear. Between the trimmed V and J ends, which lost 4 bases and 3 bases, there was a span of 9 bases. Germline V gives CDR1 SGHAT, CDR2 FQNNGV. This CDR3 has 13 residues. CDR3 sequence reads: CASSWVVYTEAFF. CDR3 DNA: TGTGCCAGCAGCTGGGTGGTGTACACTGAAGCTTTCTTT.

The rearrangement joins TRBV20-1 to TRBJ1-2; 10 bases line up with TRBD1. CDR1 is DFQATT and CDR2 is SNEGSKA in the germline V gene (reference sequence). The CDR3 runs to 12 residues. The CDR3 protein is CRGQGRDYGYTF. In DNA, the CDR3 is TGCAGGGGACAGGGGCGCGACTATGGCTACACCTTC.

This clonotype has more than one count but fewer than ten. The chain carries TRBV7-2 and TRBJ2-2; D may be TRBD2 (5 bases). This CDR3 has 14 amino acids. Deletions cut 5 bases from V and 1 base from J, with 8 bases between. Looked up from germline, CDR1 is SGHTA and CDR2 is FQGNSA. For the CDR3, the DNA is TGTGCCAGCAGCCCCGGGGTGAACACCGGGGAGCTGTTTTTT. It specifies CASSPGVNTGELFF.

This clonotype was observed a handful of times. The J gene is TRBJ1-2, the V gene TRBV10-3; D is unresolved. CDR1 is ENHRY and CDR2 is SYGVKD in the germline V gene. V lost 0 bases to trimming and J lost 5 bases, with 10 bases between them. This CDR3 comprises 14 residues. The CDR3 DNA reads TGTGCCATCAGTGAGTCGCGGGATCTGTATGGCTACACCTTC. Its protein is CAISESRDLYGYTF.

The rearrangement links TRBV28 to TRBJ2-3; D is unresolved. The CDR3 length is 10 residues. CDR1 MDHEN and CDR2 SYDVKM come from the germline V gene. Trimming left V 11 bases short and J 6 bases short, with 9 bases between. The CDR3 loop reads CAFVRDTQYF. The DNA of the CDR3 is TGTGCCTTTGTTCGGGATACGCAGTATTTT.

This clonotype has at least ten counts. This chain uses TRBV12-3 or TRBV12-4 with TRBJ1-1, with a possible D match to TRBD1 (5 bases). This CDR3 has 14 amino acids. Trimming shortened V by 8 bases and J by 2 bases, and 15 bases separated the two germline ends. The CDR3 DNA follows: TGTGCCAGCCTCCGGGGGATTCACAACACTGAAGCTTTCTTT. Its translation: CASLRGIHNTEAFF.

In this sample, this clonotype turned up a few times. J is TRBJ1-2 and V is TRBV20-1; 10 bases agree with TRBD1. The CDR3 sequence is 14 residues long. CDR1 and CDR2 from the germline V gene are DFQATT and SNEGSKA (reference sequence). V lost 6 bases to trimming and J lost 5 bases; unmatched junction nucleotides: 9. CDR3: CSAAPGQGTYGYTF. The CDR3, as DNA: TGCAGTGCAGCACCGGGACAGGGGACTTATGGCTACACCTTC.

V usage is TRBV20-1 and J usage is TRBJ1-5; a possible D gene is TRBD1 (5 bases). Per the germline V gene, CDR1 is DFQATT and CDR2 is SNEGSKA (reference sequence). The V end was cut by 4 bases, the J end by 0 bases, with 10 bases between. The CDR3 spans 14 residues. The CDR3 here is CSATRGDSNQPQHF. CDR3 sequence (DNA): TGCAGTGCTACCCGAGGGGATAGCAATCAGCCCCAGCATTTT.

This clonotype has only a few counts. The chain uses TRBV20-1 and TRBJ1-1; weak D call: TRBD1 (6 bases). Germline CDR1 is DFQATT and CDR2 is SNEGSKA (reference sequence). The CDR3 has 13 amino acids. V was pared by 6 bases and J by 0 bases, with 11 bases between. The CDR3 spells CSAGDTLNTEAFF. The CDR3, as DNA: TGCAGTGCGGGGGACACCTTGAACACTGAAGCTTTCTTT.

This clonotype was observed a few times. The rearrangement uses TRBV7-8 and TRBJ1-4; a weak D match, TRBD1 (5 bases). Trimming pared 1 base from V and 8 bases from J, leaving 14 bases between. Per germline, CDR1 SGHVS and CDR2 FQNEAQ. This CDR3 has 15 amino acids. CDR3 residues: CASSLGGPGNEKLFF. The CDR3 DNA follows: TGTGCCAGCAGCTTAGGGGGCCCCGGTAACGAAAAACTGTTTTTT.

The genes are TRBV7-2 and TRBJ1-6; 7 bases map to TRBD1. CDR1 is SGHTA, CDR2 FQGNSA, per germline. With 2 bases clipped from V and 3 bases from J, the junction kept 7 bases outside the gene matches. This CDR3 has 17 residues. The CDR3 loop is CASSLFRQGDYNSPLHF. The CDR3 DNA follows: TGTGCCAGCAGCTTATTTCGCCAGGGGGACTATAATTCACCCCTCCACTTT.

The rearrangement links TRBV7-9 to TRBJ2-5, with 7 bases identical to TRBD2. CDR3 length equals 15 residues. Unmatched junction bases numbered 6, after V lost 2 bases and J lost 3 bases. Germline CDR1 and CDR2: SEHNR and FQNEAQ (reference sequence). The CDR3 reads CASSLRRSGEETQYF. Here the CDR3 DNA reads TGTGCCAGCAGCTTACGACGAAGCGGGGAAGAGACCCAGTACTTC.

This chain connects TRBV2 to TRBJ1-2; D unresolved. The CDR3 extends over 16 amino acids. The V gene lost 6 bases and the J gene lost 2 bases, with 19 bases spanning the gap. The V gene's germline CDR1 is SNHLY and CDR2 FYNNEI. The CDR3 protein is CASSMTTGRPNYGYTF. CDR3 nucleotides: TGTGCCAGCAGCATGACAACCGGCAGGCCGAACTATGGCTACACCTTC.

This clonotype was counted at least ten times. The V gene is TRBV12-5, the J gene TRBJ1-1, with unresolved D. The V and J ends lost 0 bases and 6 bases respectively, with 14 bases between them. Germline assignment: CDR1 LGHNT and CDR2 FRNRAP. The CDR3 contains 15 residues. CDR3 region: CASGLVKGGVAEAFF. For the CDR3, the DNA is TGTGCTAGTGGTTTGGTTAAGGGAGGAGTCGCTGAAGCTTTCTTT.

Only a few counts were recorded for this clonotype. This chain uses TRBV6-2 or TRBV6-3 with TRBJ2-3; D is ambiguous. This CDR3 comprises 13 residues. V lost 7 bases and J 2 bases, leaving 10 bases between the germline ends. The germline V gene encodes CDR1 MNHEY and CDR2 SVGEGT. CDR3 bases: TGTGCCAGCATCGCTAGGGACACAGATACGCAGTATTTT. This gives the protein CASIARDTDTQYF.